Sequencing of this T cell receptor beta chain was carried out in a study of control samples from healthy donors and cancer patients. The germline V gene encodes CDR1 SGHDT and CDR2 YYEEEE. V was clipped by 3 bases and J by 7 bases; unmatched bases: 7. This CDR3 has 15 amino acids. Sequencing was performed with immunoSEQ multiplex PCR; in TCRdb, only in-frame clones are kept and a portion is missing. The data show 350,000 to 450,000 clones, around 90% seen once. The sample comprised PBMCs. The receptor comes from a man aged 35-49 years with head and neck cancer. This sequence joins TRBV5-6 and TRBJ2-1, with 10 bases lining up with TRBD2. The CDR3 sequence: CASSYWTSGSNEQFF. The CDR3 DNA reads TGTGCCAGCAGCTACTGGACTAGCGGCTCAAATGAGCAGTTCTTC.